This T cell receptor beta chain originates from a study of CD8+ T cells in alopecia areata. Study overall: Treatment comprised oral tofacitinib, 5 to 10 mg twice daily, in treated patients.

The CDR3 loop spans 16 amino acids. J lost 4 bases, V lost 0 bases, and 8 bases had no gene match. CDR1 is GTSNPN, CDR2 SVGIG, per germline (reference sequence). Investigators isolated RNA and reverse transcribed it into cDNA to act as the sequencing template. Profiling relied on immunoSEQ multiplex PCR, and the TCRdb table lists in-frame clones only, not all of them. This sample has about 250,000 clones; roughly two thirds occur once, and the top ten carry approximately 1.2%. Notes on the study in general: Affected scalp, especially in alopecia totalis/universalis, had a higher clonality than normal scalp did. Sequencing of scalp samples also includes resident alphabeta T cells from normal skin.

About this clone itself: The target antigen is unknown.

The source was CD4+ T cells sorted from blood, collected at week 0. This receptor was obtained from a human donor with alopecia areata. This sequence joins TRBV30 and TRBJ2-1; 8 nucleotides match TRBD2. The CDR3 coding sequence is TGTGCCTGGAGTGTAGGCGCGGGGGGAGGATACAATGAGCAGTTCTTC. As protein: CAWSVGAGGGYNEQFF.